This T cell receptor beta chain is from a study of shared clonotypes between healthy human individuals. General study results and limits: Memory subsets had estimated richness that was generally smaller than that of naive subsets.

Donors included only healthy HIV-negative adults lacking recent acute infections or vaccinations. About this clone: Antigen: not known. The junction shows a germline mismatch at one end, possibly a read error.

Genomic DNA from each subset was divided evenly over several immunoSEQ plates. Only in-frame clones appear in the TCRdb table, and some are missing; sequencing was by immunoSEQ multiplex PCR. The data hold a few million clones, with 85% to 95% observed a single time. The sequencing sample was made of naive CD4+ T cells from PBMCs. The sample's subset: CD45RA+ positively selected. This receptor was taken from a man aged 18 to 30 in good health. Some clones in this sample may be carry-over from other donors' samples.

The CDR3 reads CASSQRTGSTDTQYF. In DNA, the CDR3 is TGCGCCAGCAGCCAGCGAACAGGGAGCACAGATACGCAATATTTT. The V gene is TRBV5-1, the J gene TRBJ2-3; weak D call: TRBD1 (6 bases). CDR3 length equals 15 residues. In germline, CDR1 is SGHRS, CDR2 YFSETQ.